Each of the 20 T cell receptor beta chains below was sequenced from the same sample in a study of cytomegalovirus exposure and HLA in healthy donors. The data were produced by immunoSEQ multiplex PCR, yet TCRdb's version contains in-frame clones alone and is incomplete. The sample records approximately 150,000 clones, roughly 87% being singletons. Material for sequencing was PBMCs. These receptor sequences come from a man aged 18 to 30 in good health and CMV-seropositive.

The chain employs TRBV6-5 and TRBJ2-3, with 8 positions matching TRBD2. From germline, CDR1 is MNHEY and CDR2 SVGAGI. V lost 5 bases and J lost 0; bases outside the gene matches: 1. The CDR3 has 14 residues. The CDR3 DNA sequence: TGTGCCAGCAGTCAGCGGGAGAGCACAGATACGCAGTATTTT. This codes for CASSQRESTDTQYF.

In this sample, this clone turned up a few times. The rearrangement links TRBV9 to TRBJ2-7, with TRBD1 matching 8 bases. V was clipped by 3 bases and J by 5 bases; unmatched bases: 4. From germline, CDR1 is SGDLS and CDR2 YYNGEE. CDR3 size: 13 residues. CDR3 region: CASSGDRGDEQYF. CDR3 nucleotide sequence: TGTGCCAGCAGCGGCGACAGGGGTGACGAGCAGTACTTC.

A single count supports this clone. This sequence joins TRBV13 and TRBJ1-1, with TRBD1 as a possible D gene (5 bases). The V gene's germline CDR1 is PRHDT and CDR2 FYEKMQ (reference sequence). V lost 5 bases, J lost 6 bases, and 13 bases lay in between. The CDR3 sequence is 13 residues long. The DNA for the CDR3 is TGTGCCAGCAGCCCCCAGGGAAGGGCTGAAGCTTTCTTT. This translates into CASSPQGRAEAFF.

V usage is TRBV30 and J usage is TRBJ2-5; 8 nucleotides agree with TRBD2. This CDR3 region has 14 residues. The V segment lost 4 bases and the J segment 5 bases; nucleotides outside the gene matches: 9. Germline CDR1 is GTSNPN and CDR2 is SVGIG (reference sequence). The DNA for the CDR3 is TGTGCCTGGACCACCAGCGGGGGCCACGAGACCCAGTACTTC. This sequence encodes CAWTTSGGHETQYF.

The chain employs TRBV14 and TRBJ2-5, with 7 bases identical to TRBD2. The germline gives CDR1 SGHDN, CDR2 FVKESK. The V and J ends lost 1 base and 5 bases, in that order; junction bases with no gene match: 13. This CDR3 spans 17 amino acids. CDR3 bases: TGTGCCAGCAGCCAAGTTGGGATCTGGGCGGGAGAGGAGACCCAGTACTTC. This codes for CASSQVGIWAGEETQYF. Full variable domain (missing parts from reference TRBV14 and TRBJ2-5): EAGVTQFPSHSVIEKGQTVTLRCDPISGHDNLYWYRRVMGKEIKFLLHFVKESKQDESGMPNNRFLAERTGGTYSTLKVQPAELEDSGVYFCASSQVGIWAGEETQYFGPGTRLLVL.

The chain employs TRBV30 and TRBJ1-1; D not certain. The germline CDR1 and CDR2 sequences are GTSNPN and SVGIG (reference sequence). Trimming shortened V by 7 bases and J by 1 base, and 13 bases separated the two germline ends. This CDR3 contains 13 residues. This chain's CDR3 is CALRRLSNTEAFF. The CDR3 DNA sequence: TGTGCCTTAAGGCGGCTTTCGAACACTGAAGCTTTCTTT.

This rearrangement joins TRBV11-2 to TRBJ1-1; 7 nucleotides align to TRBD1. This CDR3 is 15 amino acids long. The germline gives CDR1 SGHAT, CDR2 FQNNGV. V was pared by 5 bases and J by 4 bases, with 10 bases of the junction left unmatched. The CDR3 nucleotides read TGTGCCAGCAGCCCTGACAGGGCCCCTTCCACTGAAGCTTTCTTT. Residues: CASSPDRAPSTEAFF. The entire variable domain, with the rest obtained from reference TRBV11-2 and TRBJ1-1, is as follows: EAGVAQSPRYKIIEKRQSVAFWCNPISGHATLYWYQQILGQGPKLLIQFQNNGVVDDSQLPKDRFSAERLKGVDSTLKIQPAKLEDSAVYLCASSPDRAPSTEAFFGQGTRLTVV.

This chain joins TRBV2 and TRBJ1-5, with 8 bases lining up with TRBD1. The ends lost 5 bases at V and 2 bases at J; junction bases unmatched: 5. Germline assignment: CDR1 SNHLY and CDR2 FYNNEI. The CDR3 extends over 15 amino acids. This CDR3 reads CASSPGQGRNQPQHF. In DNA form, the CDR3 reads TGTGCCAGCAGTCCCGGACAGGGCCGCAATCAGCCCCAGCATTTT.

There are a few counts of this clone. The chain links TRBV12-5 to TRBJ2-7, with D unresolved. Per germline, CDR1 LGHNT and CDR2 FRNRAP. This CDR3 region has 13 residues. The ends were cut back, 4 bases at V and 4 bases at J, with 11 bases in the middle. The CDR3 DNA sequence: TGTGCTAGTGGTTCCCCCCCTCCTTACGAGCAGTACTTC. Its protein product is CASGSPPPYEQYF.

This clone was seen a handful of times. This chain connects TRBV27 to TRBJ2-7; no definite D call. This CDR3 spans 14 amino acids. V was trimmed by 2 bases and J by 3 bases, leaving 11 bases between them. CDR1 is MNHEY and CDR2 is SMNVEV in the germline V gene (reference sequence). The CDR3 reads CASSLQPDLYEQYF. CDR3 nucleotide sequence: TGTGCCAGCAGTTTACAACCAGATCTCTACGAGCAGTACTTC.

The chain links TRBV9 to TRBJ2-2; D unclear. This CDR3 comprises 12 residues. Germline values: CDR1 SGDLS, CDR2 YYNGEE. The V end lost 0 bases, the J end lost 7 bases, and 4 bases lay between the germline ends. The CDR3 loop reads CASSVANGELFF. DNA of the CDR3: TGTGCCAGCAGCGTAGCTAACGGGGAGCTGTTTTTT.

The chain joins TRBV9 to TRBJ2-2, with a weak D call TRBD2 (6 bases). V was clipped by 5 bases and J by 2 bases, with 7 bases between them. CDR3 length equals 13 residues. Germline CDR1 is SGDLS and CDR2 is YYNGEE. The CDR3 DNA reads as TGTGCCAGCAGAGCGGGTAACACCGGGGAGCTGTTTTTT. It specifies CASRAGNTGELFF.

J is TRBJ2-5 and V is TRBV30; D may be TRBD2 (5 bases). This CDR3 comprises 12 residues. Trimming cost V 2 bases and J 5 bases, with 9 bases left between them. In germline, CDR1 is GTSNPN, CDR2 SVGIG (reference sequence). CDR3 in DNA: TGTGCCTGGAGTTTTAGCGCCGAGACCCAGTACTTC. Translated: CAWSFSAETQYF.

The chain uses TRBV2 and TRBJ2-3, with 8 nucleotides matching TRBD2. The length of the CDR3 is 15 residues. Germline V gene sequence: CDR1 SNHLY, CDR2 FYNNEI. V shed 6 bases, J shed 0 bases, and the junction held 5 bases outside the gene matches. The CDR3 sequence is CASRLSSGSTDTQYF. CDR3 nucleotide sequence: TGTGCCAGCAGACTCTCTAGCGGGAGCACAGATACGCAGTATTTT.

CDR3 coding DNA: TGTGCCAGCAGTGGTAATCTTTATGGCTACACCTTC. It codes for CASSGNLYGYTF. The rearrangement uses TRBV6-1 and TRBJ1-2; the D is unclear. V was cut by 4 bases and J by 5 bases, with 8 bases left in between. Germline V CDR1 and CDR2: MNHNS, SASEGT. This CDR3 region has 12 residues.

The chain uses TRBV19 and TRBJ2-7; 8 positions agree with TRBD1. The CDR3 consists of 13 residues. CDR1 is LNHDA, CDR2 SQIVND, per germline (reference sequence). Losses at the gene ends were 4 bases for V and 2 bases for J; bases not matched to a gene: 1. CDR3 DNA: TGTGCCAGTAGTAGGGGACAGGCCTACGAGCAGTACTTC. Its translation: CASSRGQAYEQYF. The variable domain in full, completed from reference TRBV19 and TRBJ2-7, reads DGGITQSPKYLFRKEGQNVTLSCEQNLNHDAMYWYRQDPGQGLRLIYYSQIVNDFQKGDIAEGYSVSREKKESFPLTVTSAQKNPTAFYLCASSRGQAYEQYFGPGTRLTVT.

This CDR3 reads CASSWRSTNYGYTF. The CDR3, as DNA: TGTGCCAGCAGCTGGCGGAGTACTAACTATGGCTACACCTTC. The V and J genes are TRBV5-4 and TRBJ1-2; D is uncertain. Germline V gene sequence: CDR1 SGHNT, CDR2 YYREEE (reference sequence). V was trimmed by 3 bases and J by 0 bases, leaving 9 bases between them. The CDR3 sequence is 14 residues long.

The chain carries TRBV27 and TRBJ2-7; D not resolved. Germline CDR1 MNHEY, CDR2 SMNVEV (reference sequence). With 6 bases removed from V and 2 bases from J, the gap between germline ends came to 11 bases. The CDR3 length is 13 residues. The CDR3 bases are TGTGCCAGCAGACCTAATTTTGCCTACGAGCAGTACTTC. It specifies CASRPNFAYEQYF.

The chain recombines TRBV30 with TRBJ2-2; D call uncertain. The CDR3 is made up of 14 amino acids. The ends were cut back, 3 bases at V and 3 bases at J, with 11 bases in the middle. CDR1 is GTSNPN, CDR2 SVGIG, per germline (reference sequence). The CDR3, as DNA: TGTGCCTGGAGCGGCAACAGTTACACCGGGGAGCTGTTTTTT. Amino acids: CAWSGNSYTGELFF.

This sequence joins TRBV6-5 and TRBJ1-2; D is unresolved. The germline V gene has CDR1 MNHEY and CDR2 SVGAGI. V lost 0 bases, J lost 5 bases, and 13 bases lay in between. The CDR3 has 15 residues. This chain's CDR3 is CASSYSKHHGYGYTF. CDR3 DNA: TGTGCCAGCAGTTACTCGAAACACCACGGGTATGGCTACACCTTC.